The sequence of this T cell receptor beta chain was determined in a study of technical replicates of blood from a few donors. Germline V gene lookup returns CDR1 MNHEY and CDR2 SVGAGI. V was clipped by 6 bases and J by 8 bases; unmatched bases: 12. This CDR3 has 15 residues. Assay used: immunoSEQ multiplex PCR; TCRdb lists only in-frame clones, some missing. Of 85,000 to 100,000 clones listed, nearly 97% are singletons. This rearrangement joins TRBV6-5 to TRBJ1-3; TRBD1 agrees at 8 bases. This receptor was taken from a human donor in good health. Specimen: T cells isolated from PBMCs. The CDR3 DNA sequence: TGTGCCAGCAGCAAAACAGGGGGGAAGGGGCACACCATATATTTT. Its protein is CASSKTGGKGHTIYF.